What follows describes a single TCR beta chain. The sample originates from a study of shared clonotypes between healthy human individuals. CD45RO-negative, CCR7-positively selected cells formed the naive CD8 fraction, excluding terminally differentiated effector memory CD45RA+ cells. V gave up 5 bases and J gave up 4 bases; unmatched junction bases: 5. Germline values: CDR1 SGHTA, CDR2 FQGTGA. CDR3 length equals 14 residues. Data came from immunoSEQ multiplex PCR; TCRdb stores just in-frame clones and leaves some out. The profile covers approximately 2,200,000 clones, with about 92% appearing a single time and more than 1.5% taken by the ten largest.

The sequence derives from a man aged 18 to 35 in good health. Some clones in this sample may be carry-over from other donors' samples. Sequencing was performed on naive CD8+ T cells from PBMCs. V is TRBV7-3 and J is TRBJ2-5; 9 nucleotides line up with TRBD1. CDR3 sequence: CASSPRTGAETQYF. The CDR3 DNA sequence: TGTGCCAGCAGCCCCAGGACAGGGGCAGAGACCCAGTACTTC.